This TCR beta chain appears in the sequencing data of a study of CDR3 diversity in severe acne. The CDR3 runs 14 residues. Germline values: CDR1 MGHDK, CDR2 SYGVNS. With V trimmed by 5 bases and J by 5 bases, 8 bases remained unmatched. Using its own MiXCR run on the PCR reads, TCRdb lists one record per CDR3 protein. The repertoire includes approximately 90,000 distinct CDR3 sequences, approximately 49% of them detected once, and approximately 10% sits in the top ten. The receptor's source is a male donor with severe acne vulgaris. V and J are TRBV25-1 and TRBJ2-7; the match to TRBD1 covers 8 bases. The specimen was blood. CDR3 sequence (DNA): TGTGCCAGCAGTTCCCAGGACAGGGAAGACGAGCAGTACTTC. Translating it yields CASSSQDREDEQYF.